This TCR beta chain is from a study of breast tumors, draining lymph nodes, adjacent tissues listed by TCRdb under 2016. General notes on the study: In breast cancer patients, the study compared the TCR beta repertoires of tumor, adjacent nontumor tissue and axillary lymph nodes. The study aimed to assess the relationships and possible T-cell exchange between tumor, surrounding tissue and draining lymph node repertoires in human breast cancer.

Here is what the overall study found, with its caveats: T-cell repertoire diversity in tumors was found to be lower than in lymph nodes but higher than in nontumor tissue, and preferential V and J gene usage was observed. Tumor and nontumor tissue repertoires were found to be significantly more similar in luminal-like than in basal-like breast cancer. A scenario in which most tumor T cells derive from the lymph node and then expand within tumor tissue was judged to be consistent with the data. The study presented the conclusion that tumor T cells originate in lymph nodes as consistent with a hypothesis, not as something directly demonstrated.

This clonotype was picked up many times. Its antigen is unknown. The record has no base qualities; no much larger clone is one base away. Sequencing instrument: Illumina HiSeq 2000. Multiplex PCR amplification was used to build the TCR beta chain libraries. High-throughput sequencing was used to analyze the amplified TCR beta chain products. TCRdb passed the public sequencing reads through fastp at Q25 and MiXCR, retaining productive beta sequences. Each CDR3 protein gets just one entry, which takes the most common genes and DNA from the rows behind it. Across this sample there are some 130,000 distinct CDR3 sequences, with about 20% seen only once. Roughly 4% of the sample goes to the ten largest clones. Lymph node samples were obtained from the axillary draining lymph nodes of breast cancer patients. The TCR was taken from a female donor with breast cancer. Some clones in this sample may be carry-over from other donors' samples. The sequencing input was axillary lymph node tissue.

The bases are TGCAGTGCTAGGGGACGGAGCTCCTACGAGCAGTACTTC. This yields the protein CSARGRSSYEQYF. Recombination joined TRBV20-1 with TRBJ2-7; the D region is possibly TRBD1 or TRBD2, each matching across 5 bases. The CDR3 holds 13 amino acids from the cysteine to the phenylalanine. The only DNA kept is the CDR3, 39 bases in frame from the first base. Deletion took 3 bases off V and 0 bases off J, with a span of 9 bases between the germline ends. CDR1 is given as DFQATT and CDR2 as SNEGSKA, both from the germline V gene (reference sequence).